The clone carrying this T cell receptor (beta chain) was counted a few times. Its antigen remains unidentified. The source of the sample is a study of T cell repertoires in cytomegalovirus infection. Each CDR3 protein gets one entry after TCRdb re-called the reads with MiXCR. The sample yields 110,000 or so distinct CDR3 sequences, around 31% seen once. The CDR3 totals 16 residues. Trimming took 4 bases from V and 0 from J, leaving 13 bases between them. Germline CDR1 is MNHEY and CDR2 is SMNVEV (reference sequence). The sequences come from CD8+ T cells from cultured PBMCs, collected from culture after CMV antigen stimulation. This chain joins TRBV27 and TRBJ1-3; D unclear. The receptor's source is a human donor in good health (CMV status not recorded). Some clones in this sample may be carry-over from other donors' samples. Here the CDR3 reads CASSSDPLGSGNTIYF. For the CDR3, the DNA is TGTGCCAGCAGTTCGGACCCCTTGGGCTCTGGAAACACCATATATTTT.